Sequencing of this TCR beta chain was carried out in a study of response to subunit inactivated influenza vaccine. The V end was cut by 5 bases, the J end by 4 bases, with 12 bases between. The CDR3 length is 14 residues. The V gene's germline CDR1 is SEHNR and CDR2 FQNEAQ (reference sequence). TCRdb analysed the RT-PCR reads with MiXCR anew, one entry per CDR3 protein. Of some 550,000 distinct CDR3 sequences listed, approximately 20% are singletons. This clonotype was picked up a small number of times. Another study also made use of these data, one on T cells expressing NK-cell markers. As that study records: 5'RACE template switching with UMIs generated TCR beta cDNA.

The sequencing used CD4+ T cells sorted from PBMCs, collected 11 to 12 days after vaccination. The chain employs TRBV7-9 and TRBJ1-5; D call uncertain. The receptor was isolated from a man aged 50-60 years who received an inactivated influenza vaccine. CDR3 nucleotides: TGTGCCAGCAGCGACTCGGTACGGAATCAGCCCCAGCATTTT. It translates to CASSDSVRNQPQHF.